Below are 27 T cell receptor beta chains sequenced from a single sample in a study of PD-1 blockade in classical Hodgkin lymphoma. Sequencing was performed with immunoSEQ multiplex PCR; in TCRdb, only in-frame clones are kept and a portion is missing. The table records approximately 11,000 clones, about 88% of them present only once. All patients relapsed after autologous stem cell transplantation, and brentuximab vedotin exposure varied. Source: peripheral blood mononuclear cells (PBMCs), taken at baseline. These receptors were taken from a human donor with classical Hodgkin lymphoma.

This clone was recorded only once. The chain couples TRBV19 to TRBJ2-2; D unresolved. CDR3 length: 16 residues. Germline V lookup: CDR1 LNHDA, CDR2 SQIVND (reference sequence). V was pared by 5 bases and J by 2 bases, with 15 bases between. CDR3 sequence (DNA): TGTGCCAGTAGTCCCGTTGTTCCACATAACACCGGGGAGCTGTTTTTT. Amino acid sequence: CASSPVVPHNTGELFF.

The V gene is TRBV4-1, the J gene TRBJ2-3; D might be TRBD2 (5 bases). CDR1 and CDR2 (germline): MGHRA, YSYEKL. This CDR3 has 20 residues. V gave up 4 bases and J gave up 1 base, with 27 bases separating them. The CDR3 region is CASSPETPTRLLVGTDTQYF. For the CDR3, the DNA is TGCGCCAGCAGCCCCGAAACCCCAACGAGGCTACTAGTCGGCACAGATACGCAGTATTTT.

The chain uses TRBV15 and TRBJ2-2; 11 bases align to TRBD2. Unmatched junction bases numbered 7, after V lost 5 bases and J lost 5 bases. CDR1 LNHNV and CDR2 YYDKDF come from the germline V gene (reference sequence). This CDR3 has 16 amino acids. DNA of the CDR3: TGTGCCACCAGCGCTCCTAGCGGGAGGCGGACCGGGGAGCTGTTTTTT. This gives the protein CATSAPSGRRTGELFF.

The chain couples TRBV10-3 to TRBJ1-1, with a tentative D call TRBD1 (5 bases). The CDR3 has 17 amino acids. Germline CDR1 is ENHRY and CDR2 is SYGVKD. V lost 4 bases and J lost 5, with 23 bases in between. CDR3 residues: CAISVGGADTGFTEAFF. The CDR3, as DNA: TGTGCCATCAGTGTGGGAGGGGCCGACACGGGGTTTACTGAAGCTTTCTTT.

The V and J genes are TRBV14 and TRBJ2-1; TRBD2 agrees at 9 bases. Germline CDR1 and CDR2: SGHDN and FVKESK. The CDR3 is 16 amino acids. V shed 2 bases, J shed 4 bases, and the junction held 6 bases outside the gene matches. Written as DNA, the CDR3 is TGTGCCAGCAGCCAACTAGCGGGGAGCCTTTACAATGAGCAGTTCTTC. Translation gives CASSQLAGSLYNEQFF.

The table lists this clone with a few counts. The gene calls are TRBV4-2 and TRBJ2-2, with 7 bases that match TRBD2. J lost 6 bases, V lost 0 bases, and 4 bases had no gene match. This CDR3 has 15 residues. Looked up from germline, CDR1 is LGHNA and CDR2 is YNFKEQ. Written as DNA, the CDR3 is TGTGCCAGCAGCCAAGATTGGGGGGGGGCCGGGGAGCTGTTTTTT. This translates into CASSQDWGGAGELFF.

This chain links TRBV10-3 with TRBJ2-2; 13 nucleotides match TRBD2. From germline, CDR1 is ENHRY and CDR2 SYGVKD. The CDR3 spans 16 residues. J was trimmed by 5 bases and V by 5 bases; bases with no gene match: 5. CDR3 residues: CAISPSTSGGTGELFF. CDR3 in DNA: TGTGCCATCAGTCCCTCGACTAGCGGGGGGACCGGGGAGCTGTTTTTT.

A single count supports this clone. This sequence joins TRBV27 and TRBJ2-2; no reliable D call. The CDR3 sequence is 13 residues long. Germline CDR1 and CDR2: MNHEY and SMNVEV (reference sequence). V was pared by 4 bases and J by 6 bases, with 9 bases between. The CDR3 reads CASSYSVPGELFF. The CDR3 DNA is TGTGCCAGCAGTTATTCAGTACCCGGGGAGCTGTTTTTT.

The chain links TRBV18 to TRBJ1-2, with D possibly matching TRBD1 (6 bases). Trimming cost V 0 bases and J 7 bases, with 15 bases left between them. This CDR3 spans 15 amino acids. Germline assignment: CDR1 KGHSH and CDR2 LQKENI. The CDR3 DNA reads as TGTGCCAGCTCACCACCGTCCGCAGGGGAGGGTGGCTACACCTTC. This gives the protein CASSPPSAGEGGYTF. The full variable domain, completed using reference TRBV18 and TRBJ1-2, is NAGVMQNPRHLVRRRGQEARLRCSPMKGHSHVYWYRQLPEEGLKFMVYLQKENIIDESGMPKERFSAEFPKEGPSILRIQQVVRGDSAAYFCASSPPSAGEGGYTFGSGTRLTVV.

This clone was seen only once. The chain recombines TRBV9 with TRBJ2-3; either TRBD1 or TRBD2 may fit D (6 bases each). The CDR3 has 19 residues. V was clipped by 3 bases and J by 3 bases, with 26 bases between them. The germline V gene has CDR1 SGDLS and CDR2 YYNGEE. CDR3 in amino acids: CASSAGPQGIGRGTDTQYF. CDR3 nucleotides: TGTGCCAGCAGCGCGGGTCCACAGGGAATCGGGAGAGGGACAGATACGCAGTATTTT.

This clone has a handful of counts. J is TRBJ1-4 and V is TRBV7-9; the match to TRBD1 covers 8 bases. Germline CDR1 SEHNR, CDR2 FQNEAQ (reference sequence). This CDR3 contains 18 residues. The V and J ends lost 5 bases and 5 bases, in that order; junction bases with no gene match: 16. CDR3 region: CASSLGQGEDVENEKLFF. CDR3 DNA sequence: TGTGCCAGCAGCCTCGGACAGGGAGAAGATGTGGAAAATGAAAAACTGTTTTTT.

The chain employs TRBV27 and TRBJ2-3, with D maybe TRBD1 (5 bases). Trimming removed 7 bases at V and 0 bases at J, with 11 bases between. In germline, CDR1 is MNHEY, CDR2 SMNVEV (reference sequence). The CDR3 has 14 residues. The CDR3 DNA sequence: TGTGCCAGCAATCAGGGCTATAGCACAGATACGCAGTATTTT. Translating it yields CASNQGYSTDTQYF.

This sequence joins TRBV19 and TRBJ2-7, with a possible D match to TRBD1 (6 bases). V was shortened by 3 bases and J by 0 bases, with 9 bases between the two germline ends. The CDR3 has 14 amino acids. Germline V gives CDR1 LNHDA, CDR2 SQIVND (reference sequence). The DNA of the CDR3 is TGTGCCAGTAGTATTGTCAGGGGCTCCTACGAGCAGTACTTC. This sequence encodes CASSIVRGSYEQYF. The full variable domain, its missing parts supplied by reference TRBV19 and TRBJ2-7, is DGGITQSPKYLFRKEGQNVTLSCEQNLNHDAMYWYRQDPGQGLRLIYYSQIVNDFQKGDIAEGYSVSREKKESFPLTVTSAQKNPTAFYLCASSIVRGSYEQYFGPGTRLTVT.

The rearrangement uses TRBV6-5 and TRBJ2-1, with D perhaps TRBD1 (5 bases). Germline-derived CDR1 and CDR2 are MNHEY and SVGAGI. The CDR3 totals 16 residues. Between the trimmed V and J ends, which lost 0 bases and 0 bases, there was a span of 9 bases. CDR3 residues: CASSYSGLSSYNEQFF. CDR3 in DNA: TGTGCCAGCAGTTACTCGGGGCTTAGCTCCTACAATGAGCAGTTCTTC.

V and J are TRBV5-6 and TRBJ1-5; D might be TRBD1 (5 bases). CDR1 and CDR2 (germline): SGHDT, YYEEEE. V was pared by 0 bases and J by 5 bases, with 24 bases between. This CDR3 has 19 residues. In DNA, the CDR3 is TGTGCCAGCAGCTTGGTTCACCCCCCGTCCCCTCGGGGGGATCAGCCCCAGCATTTT. This gives the protein CASSLVHPPSPRGDQPQHF.

The J gene is TRBJ1-3, the V gene TRBV7-2; D is undetermined. The CDR3 loop spans 12 amino acids. The germline CDR1 and CDR2 sequences are SGHTA and FQGNSA. Trimming took off 0 bases at V and 3 bases at J, with 0 bases between the two ends. Here the CDR3 DNA reads TGTGCCAGCAGCTTAGCTGGAAACACCATATATTTT. It codes for CASSLAGNTIYF.

This sequence joins TRBV11-3 and TRBJ2-7; 10 positions match TRBD1. The junction had 13 bases not matched to a gene; V was cut back by 10 bases and J by 7 bases. CDR1 is SGHNT, CDR2 YENEEA, per germline. This CDR3 spans 14 amino acids. In nucleotides, the CDR3 is TGTGCCACCGCTAAGACAGGGGGCTACCGAGAGCAGTACTTC. Residues: CATAKTGGYREQYF.

The V and J genes are TRBV19 and TRBJ2-7; the match to TRBD1 covers 7 bases. The germline CDR1 and CDR2 sequences are LNHDA and SQIVND (reference sequence). Trimming removed 5 bases from V and 6 bases from J; junction bases left unmatched: 13. This CDR3 is built from 15 residues. In nucleotides, the CDR3 is TGTGCCAGTAGTCCACTACAGGGGCGGACGGGCGAGCAGTACTTC. This codes for CASSPLQGRTGEQYF.

This clone occurred once. V and J are TRBV14 and TRBJ2-5; a possible D gene is TRBD2 (6 bases). CDR1 is SGHDN and CDR2 is FVKESK in the germline V gene. The V and J ends lost 0 bases and 7 bases respectively, with 12 bases between them. The CDR3 consists of 14 residues. The CDR3 sequence: CASSQDSTGGTQYF. The CDR3 DNA is TGTGCCAGCAGCCAAGATTCTACCGGGGGGACCCAGTACTTC. The whole variable domain, filled in from reference TRBV14 and TRBJ2-5, reads EAGVTQFPSHSVIEKGQTVTLRCDPISGHDNLYWYRRVMGKEIKFLLHFVKESKQDESGMPNNRFLAERTGGTYSTLKVQPAELEDSGVYFCASSQDSTGGTQYFGPGTRLLVL.

This clone was counted only a few times. The rearrangement links TRBV19 to TRBJ2-1; 7 bases line up with TRBD1. The CDR3 runs 13 residues. Germline V gene sequence: CDR1 LNHDA, CDR2 SQIVND (reference sequence). The J segment lost 4 bases and the V segment lost 4 bases, leaving 1 base of the junction unmatched. The CDR3 coding sequence is TGTGCCAGTAGTAGACAGGGTTACAATGAGCAGTTCTTC. Protein sequence: CASSRQGYNEQFF.

This chain links TRBV7-8 with TRBJ2-3; D is unclear. This CDR3 has 13 residues. CDR1 and CDR2 from the germline V gene are SGHVS and FQNEAQ. V was pared by 2 bases and J by 4 bases, with 7 bases between. DNA for the CDR3: TGTGCCAGCAGCTTATCCCGGGCAGATACGCAGTATTTT. Translation gives CASSLSRADTQYF.

This clone has only a few counts. V is TRBV5-1 and J is TRBJ2-5, with 7 bases aligning to TRBD1. The CDR3 totals 14 residues. The germline CDR1 and CDR2 sequences are SGHRS and YFSETQ. Unmatched junction bases numbered 9, after V lost 5 bases and J lost 5 bases. The CDR3 DNA reads as TGCGCCAGCAGGTTACAGGGGAACATGGAGACCCAGTACTTC. Its protein product is CASRLQGNMETQYF.

The rearrangement joins TRBV6-1 to TRBJ2-1, with D maybe TRBD1 (6 bases). The germline CDR1 and CDR2 sequences are MNHNS and SASEGT. Deletions cut 8 bases from V and 6 bases from J, with 20 bases between. The CDR3 contains 15 residues. The CDR3 sequence: CASLENGYRANEQFF. CDR3 nucleotide sequence: TGTGCCAGCCTGGAGAATGGGTACAGGGCCAATGAGCAGTTCTTC.

The chain recombines TRBV27 with TRBJ1-5; maybe TRBD1 (5 bases). The ends were cut back, 5 bases at V and 6 bases at J, with 14 bases in the middle. The CDR3 covers 14 residues. Germline V lookup: CDR1 MNHEY, CDR2 SMNVEV (reference sequence). As DNA, the CDR3 is TGTGCCAGCAGTCCAATACCAGGGATTCAGCCCCAGCATTTT. The encoded protein is CASSPIPGIQPQHF.

CDR3 DNA sequence: TGTGCCAGCAGCTTCCAGGTGGGACAGGGAAACTATGGCTACACCTTC. Translation: CASSFQVGQGNYGYTF. The chain is built from TRBV7-9 and TRBJ1-2; 9 bases fit TRBD1. The V segment lost 3 bases and the J segment 2 bases; nucleotides outside the gene matches: 7. The CDR3 has 16 residues. The germline V gene has CDR1 SEHNR and CDR2 FQNEAQ (reference sequence).

The chain has TRBV7-6 and TRBJ2-7; a weak D match, TRBD2 (6 bases). Germline-derived CDR1 and CDR2 are SGHVS and FNYEAQ. The CDR3 runs 12 residues. V shed 1 base and J shed 6 bases, with 7 bases lying between them. The CDR3 DNA reads TGTGCCAGCAGCTTAGACGGGAGCGAGCAGTACTTC. Its translation is CASSLDGSEQYF.

The chain carries TRBV5-5 and TRBJ2-7, with 9 bases matching TRBD2. The CDR3 sequence is 15 residues long. Unmatched junction bases numbered 1, after V lost 0 bases and J lost 0 bases. The V gene's germline CDR1 is SGHKS and CDR2 YYEKEE (reference sequence). The CDR3 here is CASSLASGASYEQYF. The CDR3 region has the DNA TGTGCCAGCAGCTTGGCTAGCGGGGCCTCCTACGAGCAGTACTTC.